The rows below give T cell receptor beta chains drawn from one sample of a study of blood T cells in healthy people across ages. MiXCR was run by TCRdb on the 5' RACE reads, yielding one entry per CDR3 protein. The data contain roughly 650,000 distinct CDR3 sequences, about a third of them singletons. Sequenced sample: blood. The receptors shown here come from a woman of 80 years or more in good health. Both conserved end residues are part of each CDR3. D genes are given only for firm matches. A row's size may be missing; if present it is once, few, many or a size class.

TRBV12-3/TRBV12-4	TRBD2	many	TRBJ2-3	TGTGCCAGCAGCCCCGCGGGGCGGGGGGGCACAGATACGCAGTATTTT	CASSPAGRGGTDTQYF
TRBV11-2	TRBD1	many	TRBJ2-1	TGTGCCAGCAGCTTTGGACAGGGGTCCACCCTCTACAATGAGCAGTTCTTC	CASSFGQGSTLYNEQFF
TRBV11-3	NA	many	TRBJ2-1	TGTGCCAGCAGCCCAGGCGGTTGGGAGCAGTTCTTC	CASSPGGWEQFF
TRBV7-8	TRBD2	few	TRBJ2-3	TGTGCCAGCAGTCTAGGACTAGCGGGGGGGCCTCAGGGTACGCAGTATTTT	CASSLGLAGGPQGTQYF
TRBV7-9	TRBD1	many	TRBJ2-1	TGTGCCAGCAGTGGGACAGGGAGGGCGGGCTCCTACAATGAGCAGTTCTTC	CASSGTGRAGSYNEQFF
TRBV4-3	NA	NA	TRBJ2-7	TGCGCCAGCAGCCGAGAAGGGTTAGTCGGCTACGAGCAGTACTTC	CASSREGLVGYEQYF
TRBV5-1	NA	many	TRBJ2-7	TGCGCCAGCAGCTTACGTCCCGAGACAGTTTCCTACGAGCAGTACTTC	CASSLRPETVSYEQYF
TRBV12-3/TRBV12-4	NA	NA	TRBJ2-2	TGTGCCAGCAGTTTAAAAATCAGGAACACCGGGGAGCTGTTTTTT	CASSLKIRNTGELFF
TRBV20-1	NA	NA	TRBJ1-2	TGCAGGGCTAGAGGGAACAGTGGGGACTACACCTTC	CRARGNSGDYTF
TRBV29-1	NA	NA	TRBJ1-2	TGCAGCGTTGAAGGACAGGCGACGAAACAAAGGAGCTATGGCTACACCTTC	CSVEGQATKQRSYGYTF
TRBV7-3	NA	NA	TRBJ1-1	TGTACCAGCAGCTTACAACCAAACACTGAAGCTTTCTTT	CTSSLQPNTEAFF
TRBV7-2	NA	many	TRBJ1-2	TGTGCCAGCAGCTTAGGGAACTCTCGAGGCTACACCTTC	CASSLGNSRGYTF
TRBV6-6	NA	NA	TRBJ1-3	TGTGCCAGCAGTCGACCCGCGGGTTCTGGAAACACCATATATTTT	CASSRPAGSGNTIYF
TRBV15	TRBD1	many	TRBJ1-2	TGTGCCACCTCTCCTGGGACAGGGACCTATGGCTACACCTTC	CATSPGTGTYGYTF
TRBV6-1	NA	NA	TRBJ1-2	TGTGCCAGCAGTGAAGAAACCGGGACAGGCTACACCTTC	CASSEETGTGYTF
TRBV4-3	NA	many	TRBJ2-3	TGCGCCAGCAGCCAAGACCTATCTGGGGGCACAGATACGCAGTATTTT	CASSQDLSGGTDTQYF